Reported below is one T cell receptor beta chain. Its matching antigen is unknown. Both 60 Vbeta primers and 13 Jbeta primers went into the PCR. Only in-frame clones appear in the TCRdb table, and some are missing; sequencing was by immunoSEQ multiplex PCR. The sample holds about 160,000 clones. The sample originates from a study of cytomegalovirus exposure and HLA in healthy donors. Study-level results: Earlier analysis yielded a pattern in which most TCR beta V segments were productive about 90% or about 30% of the time. Analysis performed later found roughly 17,000 TCR beta sequences associated with HLA alleles at 0.05 false discovery rate. What TCR beta sequences reportedly achieved was accurate prediction of HLA-A and HLA-B alleles in most subjects.

The V gene's germline CDR1 is SGHRS and CDR2 YFSETQ. This CDR3 region has 13 residues. V lost 4 bases, J lost 2 bases, and 7 bases lay in between. This TCR was sampled from a woman aged 55 to 70 in good health and CMV-seronegative. Source material: PBMCs. The chain recombines TRBV5-1 with TRBJ2-1; D gene unclear. The CDR3 DNA sequence: TGCGCCAGCAGCCCCCCTCCCTACAATGAGCAGTTCTTC. Amino acids: CASSPPPYNEQFF.